This is a list of T cell receptor beta chains from one sample in a study of CD8 T cells in ankylosing spondylitis. TCRdb processed the 5' RACE reads anew with MiXCR; each CDR3 protein has one entry. The sample lists 150,000 or so distinct CDR3 sequences, around a third occurring once. Sequencing was performed on synovial fluid, either unsorted or a sorted T cell fraction (not recorded which). These TCRs come from a male donor with ankylosing spondylitis. Each CDR3 is given with its conserved first and last residue. D genes are given only for firm matches. Not all rows give a size; the values are once, few, many and, for expanded clones, a class.

j_gene	d_gene	v_gene	abundance	CDR3nt	CDR3aa
TRBJ1-1	TRBD1	TRBV4-1	-	TGCGCCAGCCGGCGACAGGGAGAGGACACTGAAGCTTTCTTT	CASRRQGEDTEAFF
TRBJ1-2	-	TRBV12-3/TRBV12-4	-	TGTGCCAGCACCCTGGGGCGGGGTGGGGGCTACACCTTC	CASTLGRGGGYTF
TRBJ2-6	-	TRBV5-1	few	TGCGCCAGCAGCTTGCGGGAGAGGTCTGGGGCCAACGTCCTGACTTTC	CASSLRERSGANVLTF
TRBJ2-1	-	TRBV25-1	-	TGTGCCAGCAATTCAAATCCGGGAACGCAGTTCTTC	CASNSNPGTQFF
TRBJ2-7	TRBD2	TRBV20-1	-	TGCAGTGCTAAGGGACTAGCGGAATACGAGCAGTACTTC	CSAKGLAEYEQYF
TRBJ2-5	-	TRBV5-1	many	TGCGCCAGCAGCTTGGCCATGGAGTTCGGGGAGACCCAGTACTTC	CASSLAMEFGETQYF
TRBJ2-5	TRBD1	TRBV4-2	-	TGTGCCAGCAGCCAATTCCAGGGGGCGGGAGAGACCCAGTACTTC	CASSQFQGAGETQYF
TRBJ1-5	-	TRBV12-3/TRBV12-4	few	TGTGCCAGCAGCTCGCGATTGGGGGAAAATCAGCCCCAGCATTTT	CASSSRLGENQPQHF
TRBJ2-5	-	TRBV7-9	-	TGTGCCAGCACCCCGGGTGGGAATTTGGGCCAAGAGACCCAGTACTTC	CASTPGGNLGQETQYF
TRBJ2-3	-	TRBV6-1	few	TGTGCCAGCAGTGGGGTACTAGGTCCGCGAGATACGCAGTATTTT	CASSGVLGPRDTQYF
TRBJ1-1	-	TRBV6-1	many	TGTGCCAGCAGTGAAACGATCACCCGGGGACCAGGACCGATCACTGAAGCTTTCTTT	CASSETITRGPGPITEAFF
TRBJ2-3	-	TRBV5-1	many	TGCGCCAGCAGCCCCGCTAGCAACCTTTCGAAGGGAGCCGATGTTCTGTATTTT	CASSPASNLSKGADVLYF
TRBJ1-2	-	TRBV5-6	-	TGTGCCAGCAGCTTGGACAGTAACTATGGCTACACCTTC	CASSLDSNYGYTF
TRBJ1-5	-	TRBV5-1	-	TGCGCCAGCAGCTTGGGCGGGGACCTGCCCCAGCATTTT	CASSLGGDLPQHF
TRBJ1-6	-	TRBV7-2	-	TGTGCCAGCAGCGACTACGGGGGACCCCTCCACTTT	CASSDYGGPLHF
TRBJ2-2	TRBD2	TRBV7-2	many	TGTGCCAGCAGCTTGCGACTAGCGGGTAACACCGGGGAGCTGTTTTTT	CASSLRLAGNTGELFF
TRBJ2-3	TRBD2	TRBV20-1	few	TGCAGTGCTCAGAAACTAGCGGGAGGGGCAGATACGCAGTATTTT	CSAQKLAGGADTQYF
TRBJ1-5	-	TRBV7-6	many	TGTGCCAGCAGCCCCTGGACGGGAGGCGATCAGCCCCAGCATTTT	CASSPWTGGDQPQHF
TRBJ2-7	-	TRBV15	few	TGTGCCACCAGCAGAGAAGACGGTGGCTACGAGCAGTACTTC	CATSREDGGYEQYF
TRBJ2-1	-	TRBV18	few	TGTGCCAGCTCACCATCGGGGAGGGGGGGGTTGTTCGAGCAGTTCTTC	CASSPSGRGGLFEQFF
TRBJ2-3	-	TRBV9	few	TGTGCCAGCAGCGTAGGGGGAGTGTTCACAGATACGCAGTATTTT	CASSVGGVFTDTQYF
TRBJ2-3	-	TRBV5-6	-	TGTGCCAGCAGCTTCTCCGGGGGAGGAGATACGCAGTATTTT	CASSFSGGGDTQYF
TRBJ2-1	TRBD2	TRBV2	-	TGTGCCAGCAGAGCCACCGGGACTATTGAGCAGTTCTTC	CASRATGTIEQFF
TRBJ2-7	-	TRBV5-6	-	TGTGCCAGCAGCCTTCGGACAAGCGAGCAGTACTTC	CASSLRTSEQYF
TRBJ2-1	TRBD1	TRBV7-9	-	TGTGCCAGCAGCTTGGGGGGACAGGGGGCATGGTCCAATGAGCAGTTCTTC	CASSLGGQGAWSNEQFF
TRBJ2-1	-	TRBV12-3/TRBV12-4	-	TGTGCCAGCAGCCCGAGCTCCCGCTCCTACAATGAGCAGTTCTTC	CASSPSSRSYNEQFF
TRBJ2-7	-	TRBV18	-	TGTGCCAGCTCACCACCGGGTTCTAGAGGGGAGCAGTACTTC	CASSPPGSRGEQYF
TRBJ2-2	-	TRBV20-1	-	TGCAGTGCTAGAGGGGTAGCGCCGAACACCGGGGAGCTGTTTTTT	CSARGVAPNTGELFF